This record looks at one T cell receptor beta chain sequence and its context. A much larger clone sits a single nucleotide away, making a read error possible. RNA was extracted from bulk tissue without any cell sorting. This non-tumor lung sample came from over 3 cm beyond the tumor edge. Newly diagnosed lung cancer patients had thoracic surgery in China, August–November 2014, without prior chemotherapy. This sample was taken from a study of tumor and adjacent non-tumor tissue in lung cancer. The CDR3 has 18 residues. Trimming pared 7 bases from V and 2 bases from J, leaving 24 bases between. Three rounds of nested PCR, following a modified ARM-PCR protocol, produced the TCRbeta library. A single record per CDR3 protein comes from TCRdb applying MiXCR to the multiplex PCR reads. The sample shows 35,000 to 55,000 distinct CDR3 sequences, roughly 60% of them seen only once.

The sequencing sample was made of distant non-tumor lung tissue. The sequence derives from a woman aged 40 to 55 with non-small cell lung cancer. This sequence joins TRBV12-3 or TRBV12-4 and TRBJ1-5, with D possibly TRBD1 on 5 matching bases. The CDR3 DNA follows: TGTGCCAGCAACCTTTACACAGGAGTACCAGGAGGCAATCAGCCCCAGCATTTT. Its translation is CASNLYTGVPGGNQPQHF.